The next 19 T cell receptor beta chains were all read from a single sample in a study of shared clonotypes between healthy human individuals. Only CD45RO-negative cells positively selected for CCR7 counted as naive CD8 cells, so terminally differentiated effector memory CD45RA+ cells were excluded. The protocol was immunoSEQ multiplex PCR, while the TCRdb copy is restricted to in-frame clones and leaves out a portion. The table has more than 550,000 clones, 92% seen once. Material for sequencing was naive CD8+ T cells sorted from blood. These receptors were obtained from a man aged 25-45 years in good health.

V usage is TRBV7-2 and J usage is TRBJ2-1; 11 bases fit TRBD2. The CDR3 is made up of 16 amino acids. Germline CDR1 is SGHTA and CDR2 is FQGNSA. Trimming took 3 bases from V and 7 from J; bases not matched to a gene: 8. The CDR3 loop reads CASSFTSGSPLNEQFF. CDR3 DNA sequence: TGTGCCAGCAGCTTCACTAGCGGGAGTCCCCTAAATGAGCAGTTCTTC.

This clone was counted a few times. Other nucleotide sequences in the sample specify the same CDR3. The V gene is TRBV27, the J gene TRBJ2-1, with D tentatively TRBD2 (6 bases). The ends were cut back, 2 bases at V and 0 bases at J, with 8 bases in the middle. There are 15 residues in the CDR3. Germline V lookup: CDR1 MNHEY, CDR2 SMNVEV (reference sequence). CDR3 residues: CASSLGGSSYNEQFF. The CDR3, as DNA: TGTGCCAGCAGTTTAGGGGGGAGCTCCTACAATGAGCAGTTCTTC.

This clone was recorded once. V gene TRBV5-1 combines with J gene TRBJ2-3; 10 nucleotides line up with TRBD2. CDR1 and CDR2 (germline): SGHRS, YFSETQ. V dropped 0 bases and J dropped 2; count of bases not matched to a gene: 6. The CDR3 contains 17 residues. The CDR3 reads CASSLETSGVLTDTQYF. CDR3 in DNA: TGCGCCAGCAGCTTGGAAACTAGCGGGGTTCTCACAGATACGCAGTATTTT.

The chain combines TRBV27 with TRBJ2-5; 10 bases are shared with TRBD1. The germline CDR1 and CDR2 sequences are MNHEY and SMNVEV (reference sequence). The CDR3 runs to 17 residues. The V segment lost 5 bases and the J segment 5 bases; nucleotides outside the gene matches: 14. The CDR3 DNA is TGTGCCAGCAGTACCCTCCGGACAGGGGGGGGCCCTGAGACCCAGTACTTC. Its protein is CASSTLRTGGGPETQYF.

V and J are TRBV7-6 and TRBJ2-5; D is unclear. Trimming pared 5 bases from V and 5 bases from J, leaving 12 bases between. Germline V gene sequence: CDR1 SGHVS, CDR2 FNYEAQ. The CDR3 is 13 residues long. The DNA for the CDR3 is TGTGCCAGCAGCCAGCGTGCTTGGGAGACCCAGTACTTC. Protein sequence: CASSQRAWETQYF.

This clone was recorded once. The chain links TRBV19 to TRBJ1-4; D is possibly TRBD1 (5 bases). CDR1 and CDR2 (germline): LNHDA, SQIVND (reference sequence). The CDR3 has 14 residues. The ends were cut back, 6 bases at V and 6 bases at J, with 14 bases in the middle. The CDR3 coding sequence is TGTGCCAGTAGCCCGTCGTGGGGGGATGAAAAACTGTTTTTT. As protein: CASSPSWGDEKLFF.

CDR3 loop: CASSLARGLAPGGPYNEQFF. The CDR3 nucleotides read TGTGCCAGCAGCTTAGCGAGGGGACTAGCTCCTGGTGGTCCTTACAATGAGCAGTTCTTC. V and J are TRBV7-8 and TRBJ2-1; 9 positions match TRBD2. The CDR3 extends over 20 amino acids. In germline, CDR1 is SGHVS, CDR2 FQNEAQ. The V and J ends lost 0 bases and 4 bases, in that order; junction bases with no gene match: 16.

The genes are TRBV6-1 and TRBJ2-1; TRBD1 matches at 10 bases. Per the germline V gene, CDR1 is MNHNS and CDR2 is SASEGT. Trimming took 4 bases from V and 1 from J; bases not matched to a gene: 13. The CDR3 is 19 residues long. The CDR3, as DNA: TGTGCCAGCAGTGCGACAGGGGGCGCCGGTAGCGGATCCTACAATGAGCAGTTCTTC. It is translated as CASSATGGAGSGSYNEQFF.

This rearrangement joins TRBV9 to TRBJ2-2; 7 bases are shared with TRBD1. Germline CDR1 and CDR2: SGDLS and YYNGEE. The CDR3 spans 19 residues. The trim removed 3 bases at V and 5 bases at J, leaving 19 bases unmatched. The CDR3 loop reads CASSANTYRQGWLTGELFF. The CDR3 DNA sequence: TGTGCCAGCAGCGCCAATACTTACAGACAGGGATGGCTAACCGGGGAGCTGTTTTTT.

A single count supports this clone. The chain joins TRBV28 to TRBJ2-6; D may be TRBD1 (6 bases). V lost 7 bases and J lost 0, with 28 bases in between. The CDR3 length is 21 residues. Per the germline V gene, CDR1 is MDHEN and CDR2 is SYDVKM. The CDR3 DNA reads as TGTGCCAGCACTCCGGGTCTGGAAGGGGACATAATTAGCTCTGGGGCCAACGTCCTGACTTTC. Translation: CASTPGLEGDIISSGANVLTF.

This chain joins TRBV2 and TRBJ1-3, with a weak D call TRBD1 (6 bases). Trimming removed 6 bases from V and 4 bases from J, with 22 bases in between. The CDR3 is 17 residues long. Germline-derived CDR1 and CDR2 are SNHLY and FYNNEI. CDR3 in amino acids: CASRGDISTAAGNTIYF. DNA of the CDR3: TGTGCCAGCAGGGGGGACATCTCTACAGCGGCGGGAAACACCATATATTTT.

This chain uses TRBV4-3 with TRBJ2-3; 7 bases fit TRBD2. With V trimmed by 1 base and J by 2 bases, 3 bases remained unmatched. The CDR3 has 15 amino acids. Per the germline V gene, CDR1 is LGHNA and CDR2 is YSLEER. CDR3 loop: CASSQGRGTTDTQYF. The CDR3 DNA sequence: TGCGCCAGCAGCCAAGGGCGGGGGACCACAGATACGCAGTATTTT.

The chain joins TRBV5-6 to TRBJ2-1; D call uncertain. Trimming cost V 4 bases and J 2 bases, with 10 bases left between them. The CDR3 contains 14 residues. Germline lookup yields CDR1 SGHDT and CDR2 YYEEEE. CDR3 amino acids: CASSPAGAYNEQFF. DNA for the CDR3: TGTGCCAGCAGCCCGGCAGGAGCCTACAATGAGCAGTTCTTC.

The chain recombines TRBV11-2 with TRBJ2-7; TRBD2 aligns across 7 bases. The CDR3 is made up of 14 amino acids. The germline CDR1 and CDR2 sequences are SGHAT and FQNNGV. Losses at the gene ends were 5 bases for V and 2 bases for J; bases not matched to a gene: 6. CDR3 DNA: TGTGCCAGCAGCATCGAAGGACTAGCCTACGAGCAGTACTTC. The encoded protein is CASSIEGLAYEQYF.

The V and J genes are TRBV28 and TRBJ1-2; TRBD1 aligns across 11 bases. After removal of 5 bases from V and 2 bases from J, the junction contained 10 bases not matched to a gene. Germline V gene lookup returns CDR1 MDHEN and CDR2 SYDVKM. The CDR3 sequence is 17 residues long. The CDR3 loop reads CASSPRTGGRKNYGYTF. CDR3 bases: TGTGCCAGCAGTCCCAGGACAGGGGGCCGAAAAAACTATGGCTACACCTTC.

The rearrangement links TRBV28 to TRBJ2-7; the D gene could be TRBD1 or TRBD2 (5 bases each). This CDR3 has 13 amino acids. The germline gives CDR1 MDHEN, CDR2 SYDVKM. Trimming left V 8 bases short and J 5 bases short, with 16 bases between. The CDR3 sequence is CASHYREGDEQYF. CDR3 DNA sequence: TGTGCCAGCCATTACCGGGAAGGGGACGAGCAGTACTTC.

This chain connects TRBV11-1 to TRBJ2-7, with no clear D. The CDR3 runs 11 residues. V gave up 5 bases and J gave up 1 base, with 3 bases separating them. Germline CDR1 is SGHAT and CDR2 is FQDESV (reference sequence). The CDR3 sequence is CASSPSYEQYF. The CDR3 DNA reads TGTGCCAGCAGCCCTTCCTACGAGCAGTACTTC. Using reference TRBV11-1 and TRBJ2-7 for the parts outside the CDR3, the full variable domain is EAEVAQSPRYKITEKSQAVAFWCDPISGHATLYWYRQILGQGPELLVQFQDESVVDDSQLPKDRFSAERLKGVDSTLKIQPAELGDSAMYLCASSPSYEQYFGPGTRLTVT.

This rearrangement joins TRBV28 to TRBJ2-7; D possibly matches TRBD1 or TRBD2 (6 bases each). The CDR3 has 14 amino acids. Germline CDR1 MDHEN, CDR2 SYDVKM. The germline V and J ends were trimmed by 3 bases and 3 bases, with 12 bases remaining between them. CDR3 loop: CASSFVGGHYEQYF. For the CDR3, the DNA is TGTGCCAGCAGTTTCGTCGGGGGACACTACGAGCAGTACTTC.

The rearrangement uses TRBV7-9 and TRBJ2-7; D is ambiguous. CDR3 length: 15 residues. Germline-derived CDR1 and CDR2 are SEHNR and FQNEAQ (reference sequence). Trimming took off 3 bases at V and 0 bases at J, with 12 bases between the two ends. This CDR3 is CASSLTAQSSYEQYF. CDR3 coding DNA: TGTGCCAGCAGCTTGACCGCTCAGAGCTCCTACGAGCAGTACTTC.